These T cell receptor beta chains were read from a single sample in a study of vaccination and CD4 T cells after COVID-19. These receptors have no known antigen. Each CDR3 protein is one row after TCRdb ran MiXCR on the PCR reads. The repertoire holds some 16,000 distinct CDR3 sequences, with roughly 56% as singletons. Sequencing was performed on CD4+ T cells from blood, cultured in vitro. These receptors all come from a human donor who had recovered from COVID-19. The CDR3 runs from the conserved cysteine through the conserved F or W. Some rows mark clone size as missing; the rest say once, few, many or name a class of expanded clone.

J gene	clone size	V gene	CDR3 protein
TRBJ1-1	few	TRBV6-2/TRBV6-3	CASSQGTEAFF
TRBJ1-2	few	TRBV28	CASNKWTGENGYTF
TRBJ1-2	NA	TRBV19	CASSTGGTGGARYGYTF
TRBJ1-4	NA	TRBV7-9	CASSRGDATNEKLFF
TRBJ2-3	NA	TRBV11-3	CASSLTRLTGNTQDTQYF
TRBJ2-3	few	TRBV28	CASSFQGVDTQYF
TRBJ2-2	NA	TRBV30	CASSTGFAGELFF
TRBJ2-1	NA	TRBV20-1	CSARAWRSYNEQFF
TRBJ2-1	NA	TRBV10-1	CASSKDGTYNEQFF
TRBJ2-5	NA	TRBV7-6	CASGQPQETQYF